This T cell receptor beta chain was retrieved from a study of blood T cell repertoires in COVID-19 (dated by TCRdb to 2019 to 2021). In the study overall: Collaborator samples came from the United States, Italy and Spain and covered acute and convalescent phases of COVID-19. The prospective study material was composed of cDNA or gDNA derived from T cells, B-cell-depleted T cells, or PBMCs. Subjects who had been exposed to COVID-19, were actively infected with it, or had recovered from it provided the deeply sampled blood TCRbeta repertoires that made up the dataset. The repertoires were released in a freely available public database intended as a resource for research on the immune response to SARS-CoV-2. Samples came from the ongoing ImmuneRACE study (first 160 participants) plus 1,254 subjects from 6 global collaborators. A de-identified subject ID, COVID-19 status, age in years and sex were almost always included in the sample metadata. Where HLA class I and class II types were available, the types were taken from metadata supplied by the sample provider, not from assay-based typing. Study-level results and caveats: Clinical and demographic metadata were provided uncurated, with the amount varying by source and participant.

Note on this clone: Its antigen is not yet known. No per-base quality is available; no much larger clone lies one base away.

TCRbeta CDR3 regions were amplified from genomic DNA using the immunoSEQ Assay, a bias-controlled multiplex PCR. The published analysis was carried out like this. Within the assay, amplification of reference gene primers was used to estimate how many nucleated cells each sample contained. To quantify the absolute abundance of each unique TCRbeta CDR3 rearrangement, sequence reads were collapsed and filtered. Productive Simpson clonality was computed per sample as the square root of Simpson's diversity index over productive rearrangements. TCRdb limited this immuneACCESS table to in-frame rearrangements with V and J called. A share of clones is missing; checked studies link under half to unresolved V genes, and the rest is unexplained. V and J calls plus clone size are reproduced from that table; the DNA served to infer D and trimming. The sample profile shows roughly 92,000 clones; around nine tenths of them were found once. 10% of the sample comes from the top ten.

Collaborating institutions collected whole blood in K2EDTA tubes following their own protocols. Collaborator samples were shipped for TCRbeta analysis as frozen whole blood, isolated PBMCs, or DNA extracted from either sample type. CDR1 MNHEY and CDR2 SVGAGI were looked up in the germline V gene. V lost 5 bases and J lost 7 bases; the stretch between them is 17 bases long. Inclusive of the bounding cysteine and phenylalanine, the CDR3 is 14 residues long. The only DNA kept is the CDR3, 42 bases in frame from the first base. This receptor was identified in a man in his forties or fifties with acute or convalescent COVID-19. The sequencing input was peripheral blood. Recombination connected TRBV6-5 to TRBJ1-2, and TRBD1 may be the D gene, going by 5 matching bases. The nucleotide sequence reads TGTGCCAGCAGTCTCGGGGCGGGGGTCGGTGGCTACACCTTC. This translates into CASSLGAGVGGYTF.